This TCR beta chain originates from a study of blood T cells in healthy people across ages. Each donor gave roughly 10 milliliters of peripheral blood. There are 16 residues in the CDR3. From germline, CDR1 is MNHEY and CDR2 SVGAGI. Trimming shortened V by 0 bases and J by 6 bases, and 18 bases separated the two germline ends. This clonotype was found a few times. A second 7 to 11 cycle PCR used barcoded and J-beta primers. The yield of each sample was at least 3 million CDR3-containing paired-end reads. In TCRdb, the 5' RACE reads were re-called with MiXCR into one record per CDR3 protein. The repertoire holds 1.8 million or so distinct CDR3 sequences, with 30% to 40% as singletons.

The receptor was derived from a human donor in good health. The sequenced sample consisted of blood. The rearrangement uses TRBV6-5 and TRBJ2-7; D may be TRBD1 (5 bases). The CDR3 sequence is CASSYSARSGWSEQYF. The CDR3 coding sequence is TGTGCCAGCAGTTACTCCGCAAGGTCAGGGTGGTCCGAGCAGTACTTC.